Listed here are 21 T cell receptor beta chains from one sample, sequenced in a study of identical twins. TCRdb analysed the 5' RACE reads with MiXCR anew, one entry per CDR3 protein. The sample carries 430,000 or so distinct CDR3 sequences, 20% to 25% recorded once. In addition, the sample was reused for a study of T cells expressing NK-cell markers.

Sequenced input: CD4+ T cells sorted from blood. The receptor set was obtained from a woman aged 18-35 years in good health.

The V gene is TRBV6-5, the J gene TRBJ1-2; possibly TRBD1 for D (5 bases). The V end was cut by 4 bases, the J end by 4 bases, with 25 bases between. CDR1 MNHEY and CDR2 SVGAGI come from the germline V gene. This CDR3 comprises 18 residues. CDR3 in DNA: TGTGCCAGCAGTTCCCAACCGGGGGGGAGGGCTAGTCGCTATGGCTACACCTTC. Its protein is CASSSQPGGRASRYGYTF.

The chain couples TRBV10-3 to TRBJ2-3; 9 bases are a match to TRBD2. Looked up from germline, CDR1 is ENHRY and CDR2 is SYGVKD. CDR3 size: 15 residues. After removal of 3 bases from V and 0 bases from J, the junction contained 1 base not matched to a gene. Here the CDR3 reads CAISDLAGSTDTQYF. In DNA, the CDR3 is TGTGCCATCAGTGACCTAGCGGGAAGCACAGATACGCAGTATTTT.

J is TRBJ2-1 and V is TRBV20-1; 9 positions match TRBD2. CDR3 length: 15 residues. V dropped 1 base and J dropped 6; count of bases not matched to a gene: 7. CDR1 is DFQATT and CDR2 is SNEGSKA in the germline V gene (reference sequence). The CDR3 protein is CSARVPLAGLNEQFF. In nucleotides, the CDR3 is TGCAGTGCTAGAGTTCCCCTAGCGGGACTCAATGAGCAGTTCTTC.

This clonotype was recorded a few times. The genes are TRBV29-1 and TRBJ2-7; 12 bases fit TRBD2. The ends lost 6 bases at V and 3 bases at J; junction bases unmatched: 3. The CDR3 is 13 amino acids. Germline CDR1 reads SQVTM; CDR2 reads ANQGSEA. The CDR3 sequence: CSVRTSGIYEQYF. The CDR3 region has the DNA TGCAGCGTCCGGACTAGCGGGATCTACGAGCAGTACTTC.

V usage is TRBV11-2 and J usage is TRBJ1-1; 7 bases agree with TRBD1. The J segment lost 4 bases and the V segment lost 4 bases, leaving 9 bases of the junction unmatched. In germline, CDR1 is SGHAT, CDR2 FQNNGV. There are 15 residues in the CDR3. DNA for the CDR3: TGTGCCAGCAGCTCACAGGGGCAGGGGGGCACTGAAGCTTTCTTT. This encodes CASSSQGQGGTEAFF.

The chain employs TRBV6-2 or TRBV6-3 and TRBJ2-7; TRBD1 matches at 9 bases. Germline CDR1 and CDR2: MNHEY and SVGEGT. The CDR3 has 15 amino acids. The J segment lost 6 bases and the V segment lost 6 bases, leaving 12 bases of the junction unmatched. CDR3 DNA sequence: TGTGCCAGCAGCCGAACCGGGACAGGGCACCCCGAGCAGTACTTC. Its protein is CASSRTGTGHPEQYF.

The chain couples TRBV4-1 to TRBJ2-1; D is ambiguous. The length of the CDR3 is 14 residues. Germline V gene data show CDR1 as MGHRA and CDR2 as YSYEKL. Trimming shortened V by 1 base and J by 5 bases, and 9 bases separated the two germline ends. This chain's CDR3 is CASSQGPLDNEQFF. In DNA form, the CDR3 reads TGCGCCAGCAGCCAAGGTCCCCTGGACAATGAGCAGTTCTTC.

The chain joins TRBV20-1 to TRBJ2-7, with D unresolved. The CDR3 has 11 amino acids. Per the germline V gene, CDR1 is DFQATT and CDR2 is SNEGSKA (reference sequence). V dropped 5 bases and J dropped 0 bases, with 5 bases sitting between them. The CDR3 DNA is TGCAGTGCTGCCGACTCCTACGAGCAGTACTTC. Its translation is CSAADSYEQYF.

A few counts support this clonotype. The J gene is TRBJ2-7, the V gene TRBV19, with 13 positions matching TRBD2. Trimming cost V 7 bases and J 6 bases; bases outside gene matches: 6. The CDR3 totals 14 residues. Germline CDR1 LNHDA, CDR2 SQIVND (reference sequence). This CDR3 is CASTGGTSGTEQYF. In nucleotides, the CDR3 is TGTGCCAGTACCGGGGGGACTAGCGGGACCGAGCAGTACTTC.

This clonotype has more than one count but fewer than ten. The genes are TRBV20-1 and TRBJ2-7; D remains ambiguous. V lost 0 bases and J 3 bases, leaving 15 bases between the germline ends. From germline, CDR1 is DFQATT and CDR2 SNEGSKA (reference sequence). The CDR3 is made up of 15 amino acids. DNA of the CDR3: TGCAGTGCTAGAGATGGGCGGAATCCCATCTACGAGCAGTACTTC. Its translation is CSARDGRNPIYEQYF.

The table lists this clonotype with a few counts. Here the CDR3 DNA reads TGCAGTGCTGGACAAGTGTCCACAGATACGCAGTATTTT. Its protein product is CSAGQVSTDTQYF. The chain joins TRBV20-1 to TRBJ2-3, with D maybe TRBD1 (5 bases). V gave up 5 bases and J gave up 2 bases, with 11 bases separating them. This CDR3 has 13 residues. From germline, CDR1 is DFQATT and CDR2 SNEGSKA (reference sequence).

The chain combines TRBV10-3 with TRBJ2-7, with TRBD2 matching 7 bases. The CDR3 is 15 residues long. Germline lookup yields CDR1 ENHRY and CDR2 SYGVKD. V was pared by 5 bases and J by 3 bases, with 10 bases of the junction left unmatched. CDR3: CAISSREERGYEQYF. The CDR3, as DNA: TGTGCCATCAGTAGTAGGGAGGAGCGGGGCTACGAGCAGTACTTC.

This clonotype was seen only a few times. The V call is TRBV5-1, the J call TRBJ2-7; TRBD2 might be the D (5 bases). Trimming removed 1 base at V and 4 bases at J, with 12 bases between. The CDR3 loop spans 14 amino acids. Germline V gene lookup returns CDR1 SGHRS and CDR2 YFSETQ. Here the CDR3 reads CASSLMGGSYEQYF. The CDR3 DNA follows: TGCGCCAGCAGCTTGATGGGCGGGTCATACGAGCAGTACTTC.

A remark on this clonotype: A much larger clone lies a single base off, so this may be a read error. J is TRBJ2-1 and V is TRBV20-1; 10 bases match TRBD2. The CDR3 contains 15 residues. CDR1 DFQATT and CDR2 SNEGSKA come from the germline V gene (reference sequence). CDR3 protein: CSAPRLAGIYNEPFF. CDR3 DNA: TGCAGTGCCCCCCGACTAGCGGGCATTTACAATGAGCCGTTCTTC.

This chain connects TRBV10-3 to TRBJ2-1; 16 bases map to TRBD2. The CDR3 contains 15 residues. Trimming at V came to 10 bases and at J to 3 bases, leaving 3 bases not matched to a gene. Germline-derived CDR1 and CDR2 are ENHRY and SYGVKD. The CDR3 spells CATGTSGGGYNEQFF. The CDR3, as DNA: TGTGCCACCGGGACTAGCGGGGGGGGCTACAATGAGCAGTTCTTC.

In DNA form, the CDR3 reads TGTGCCAGCAGCGTAGGGGGAGGGAGTGCCTACGAGCAGTACTTC. Translating it yields CASSVGGGSAYEQYF. V and J are TRBV9 and TRBJ2-7, with 7 positions matching TRBD2. The length of the CDR3 is 15 residues. From germline, CDR1 is SGDLS and CDR2 YYNGEE. V lost 0 bases, J lost 2 bases, and 5 bases stayed unmatched.

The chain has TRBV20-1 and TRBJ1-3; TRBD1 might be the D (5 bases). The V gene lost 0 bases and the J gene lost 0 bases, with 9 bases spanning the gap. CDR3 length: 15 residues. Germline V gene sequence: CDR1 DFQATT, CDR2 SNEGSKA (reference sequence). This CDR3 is CSAREQGPSGNTIYF. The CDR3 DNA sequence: TGCAGTGCTAGAGAGCAGGGACCCTCTGGAAACACCATATATTTT.

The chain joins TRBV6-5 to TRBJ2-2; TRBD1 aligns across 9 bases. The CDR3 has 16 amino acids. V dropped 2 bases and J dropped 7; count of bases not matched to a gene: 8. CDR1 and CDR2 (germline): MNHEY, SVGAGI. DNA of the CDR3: TGTGCCAGCAGTTACCCTGGGACAGGGAGGGTCGGGGAGCTGTTTTTT. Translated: CASSYPGTGRVGELFF.

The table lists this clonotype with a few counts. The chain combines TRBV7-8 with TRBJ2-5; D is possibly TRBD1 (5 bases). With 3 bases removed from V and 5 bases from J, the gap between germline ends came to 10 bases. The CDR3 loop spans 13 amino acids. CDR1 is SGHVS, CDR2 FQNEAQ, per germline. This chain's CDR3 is CASSLYRLETQYF. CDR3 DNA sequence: TGTGCCAGCAGCTTGTACAGGCTGGAGACCCAGTACTTC.

The chain's CDR3 is CASSWKAGTGGEQFF. The DNA for the CDR3 is TGTGCCAGCAGTTGGAAAGCGGGAACGGGTGGTGAGCAGTTCTTC. The chain has TRBV27 and TRBJ2-1, with 7 nucleotides matching TRBD2. Germline V gives CDR1 MNHEY, CDR2 SMNVEV (reference sequence). The V and J ends lost 4 bases and 9 bases, in that order; junction bases with no gene match: 12. The CDR3 extends over 15 amino acids.

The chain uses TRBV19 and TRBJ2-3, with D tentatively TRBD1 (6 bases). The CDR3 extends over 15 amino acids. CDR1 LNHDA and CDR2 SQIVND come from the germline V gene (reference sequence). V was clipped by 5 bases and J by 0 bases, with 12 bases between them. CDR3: CASSGTFTSTDTQYF. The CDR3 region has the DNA TGTGCCAGTAGTGGGACATTTACTAGCACAGATACGCAGTATTTT.